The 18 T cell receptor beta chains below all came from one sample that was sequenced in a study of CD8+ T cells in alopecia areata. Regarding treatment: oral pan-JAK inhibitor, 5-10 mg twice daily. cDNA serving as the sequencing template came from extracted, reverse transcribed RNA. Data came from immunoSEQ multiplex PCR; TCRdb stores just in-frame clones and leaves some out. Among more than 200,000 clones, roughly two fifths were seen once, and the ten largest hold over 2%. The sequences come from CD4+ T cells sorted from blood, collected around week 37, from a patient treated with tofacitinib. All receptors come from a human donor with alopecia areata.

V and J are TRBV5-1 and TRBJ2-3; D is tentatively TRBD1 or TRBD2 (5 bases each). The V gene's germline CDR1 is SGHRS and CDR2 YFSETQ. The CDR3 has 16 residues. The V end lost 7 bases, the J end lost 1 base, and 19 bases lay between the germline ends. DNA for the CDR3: TGCGCCAGCCATCCCGGTCTTGGGGGTCGCACAGATACGCAGTATTTT. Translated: CASHPGLGGRTDTQYF.

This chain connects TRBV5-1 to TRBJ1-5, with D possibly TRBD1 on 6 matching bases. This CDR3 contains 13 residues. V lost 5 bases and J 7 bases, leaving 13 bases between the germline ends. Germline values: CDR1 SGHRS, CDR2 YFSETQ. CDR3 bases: TGCGCCAGCAGACTCGACAGGTCACAGCCCCAGCATTTT. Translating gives CASRLDRSQPQHF.

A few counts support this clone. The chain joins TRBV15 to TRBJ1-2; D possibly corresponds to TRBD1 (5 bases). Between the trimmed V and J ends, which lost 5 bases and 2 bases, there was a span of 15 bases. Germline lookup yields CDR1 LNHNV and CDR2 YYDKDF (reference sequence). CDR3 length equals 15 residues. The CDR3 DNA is TGTGCCACCAGCGGAATAACGACAGCGAACTATGGCTACACCTTC. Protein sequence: CATSGITTANYGYTF. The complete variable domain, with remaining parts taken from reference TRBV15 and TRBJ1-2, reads DAMVIQNPRYQVTQFGKPVTLSCSQTLNHNVMYWYQQKSSQAPKLLFHYYDKDFNNEADTPDNFQSRRPNTSFCFLDIRSPGLGDTAMYLCATSGITTANYGYTFGSGTRLTVV.

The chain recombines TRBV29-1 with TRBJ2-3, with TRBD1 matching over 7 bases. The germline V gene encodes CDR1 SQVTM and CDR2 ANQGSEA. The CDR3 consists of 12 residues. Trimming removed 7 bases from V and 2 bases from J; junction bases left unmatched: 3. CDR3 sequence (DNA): TGCAGCGCGGGACAGCACACAGATACGCAGTATTTT. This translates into CSAGQHTDTQYF.

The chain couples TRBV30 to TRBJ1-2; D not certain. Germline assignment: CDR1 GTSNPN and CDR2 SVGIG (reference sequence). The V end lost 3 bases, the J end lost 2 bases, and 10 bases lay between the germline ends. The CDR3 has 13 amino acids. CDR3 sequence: CAWRDGNNYGYTF. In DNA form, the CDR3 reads TGTGCCTGGAGGGATGGGAACAACTATGGCTACACCTTC.

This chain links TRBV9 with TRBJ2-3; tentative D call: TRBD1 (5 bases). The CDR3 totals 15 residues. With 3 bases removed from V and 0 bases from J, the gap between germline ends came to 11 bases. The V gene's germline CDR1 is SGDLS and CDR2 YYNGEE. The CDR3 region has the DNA TGTGCCAGCAGCGCCACAGGAATTAGCACAGATACGCAGTATTTT. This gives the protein CASSATGISTDTQYF.

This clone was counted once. CDR3 region: CASSVGTDLTYEQYF. DNA for the CDR3: TGTGCCAGCAGCGTAGGGACGGACCTAACCTACGAGCAGTACTTC. V and J are TRBV9 and TRBJ2-7, with D unclear. The CDR3 has 15 residues. The V end was cut by 0 bases, the J end by 2 bases, with 12 bases between. The V gene's germline CDR1 is SGDLS and CDR2 YYNGEE.

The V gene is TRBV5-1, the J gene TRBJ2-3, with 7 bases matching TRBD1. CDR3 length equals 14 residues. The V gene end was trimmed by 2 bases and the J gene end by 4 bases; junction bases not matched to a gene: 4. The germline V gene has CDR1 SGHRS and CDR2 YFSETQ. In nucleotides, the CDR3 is TGCGCCAGCAGCTTCGACAGGGTATCAGATACGCAGTATTTT. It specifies CASSFDRVSDTQYF.

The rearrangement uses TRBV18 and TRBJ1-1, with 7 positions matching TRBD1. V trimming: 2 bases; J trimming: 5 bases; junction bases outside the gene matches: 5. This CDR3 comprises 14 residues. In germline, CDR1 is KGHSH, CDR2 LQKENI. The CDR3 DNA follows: TGTGCCAGCTCACCAACAGGGGAAGGAACTGAAGCTTTCTTT. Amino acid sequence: CASSPTGEGTEAFF.

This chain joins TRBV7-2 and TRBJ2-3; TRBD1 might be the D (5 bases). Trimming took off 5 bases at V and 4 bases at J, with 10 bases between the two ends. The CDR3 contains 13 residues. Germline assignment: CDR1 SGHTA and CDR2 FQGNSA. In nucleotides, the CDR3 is TGTGCCAGCAGCCCAAGCAGGGCAGATACGCAGTATTTT. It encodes CASSPSRADTQYF. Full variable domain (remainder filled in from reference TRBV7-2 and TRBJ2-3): GAGVSQSPSNKVTEKGKDVELRCDPISGHTALYWYRQSLGQGLEFLIYFQGNSAPDKSGLPSDRFSAERTGGSVSTLTIQRTQQEDSAVYLCASSPSRADTQYFGPGTRLTVL.

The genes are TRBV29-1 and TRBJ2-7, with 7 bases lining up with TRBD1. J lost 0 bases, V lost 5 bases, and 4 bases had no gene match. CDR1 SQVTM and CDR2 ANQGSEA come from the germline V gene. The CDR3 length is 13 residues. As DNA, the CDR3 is TGCAGCGTTCGACAGGGTAACTCCTACGAGCAGTACTTC. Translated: CSVRQGNSYEQYF.

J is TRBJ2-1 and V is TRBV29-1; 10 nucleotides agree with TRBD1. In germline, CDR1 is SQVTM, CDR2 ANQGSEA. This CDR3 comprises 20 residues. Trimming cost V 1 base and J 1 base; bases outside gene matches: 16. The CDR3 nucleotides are TGCAGCGTTGAAGGTGACAGGGGGCTATCCTCAGTTAAATCCTACAATGAGCAGTTCTTC. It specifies CSVEGDRGLSSVKSYNEQFF.

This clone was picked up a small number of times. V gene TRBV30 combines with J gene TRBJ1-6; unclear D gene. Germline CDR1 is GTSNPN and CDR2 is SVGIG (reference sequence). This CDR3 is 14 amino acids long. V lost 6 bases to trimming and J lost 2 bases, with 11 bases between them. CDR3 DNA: TGTGCCTGCACGACTATGGCCTATAATTCACCCCTCCACTTT. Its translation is CACTTMAYNSPLHF.

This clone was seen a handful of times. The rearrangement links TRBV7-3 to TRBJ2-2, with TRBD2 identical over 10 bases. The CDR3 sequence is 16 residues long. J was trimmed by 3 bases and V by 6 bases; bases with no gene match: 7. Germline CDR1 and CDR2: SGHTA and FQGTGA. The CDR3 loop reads CASSLGLADDTGELFF. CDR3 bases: TGTGCCAGCAGTCTCGGACTAGCGGATGACACCGGGGAGCTGTTTTTT.

CDR3 protein: CASSPGTGGSGNTIYF. In DNA form, the CDR3 reads TGTGCCAGCAGTCCCGGGACAGGGGGCTCTGGAAACACCATATATTTT. The chain couples TRBV6-6 to TRBJ1-3; the match to TRBD1 covers 11 bases. The CDR3 has 16 amino acids. Germline assignment: CDR1 MNHNY and CDR2 SVGAGI (reference sequence). V dropped 5 bases and J dropped 0; count of bases not matched to a gene: 3.

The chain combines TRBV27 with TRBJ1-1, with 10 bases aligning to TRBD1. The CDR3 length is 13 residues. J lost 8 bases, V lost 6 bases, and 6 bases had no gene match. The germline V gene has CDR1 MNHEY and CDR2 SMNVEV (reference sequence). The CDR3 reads CASSEDRGREAFF. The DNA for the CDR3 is TGTGCCAGCAGCGAAGACAGGGGGCGGGAAGCTTTCTTT.

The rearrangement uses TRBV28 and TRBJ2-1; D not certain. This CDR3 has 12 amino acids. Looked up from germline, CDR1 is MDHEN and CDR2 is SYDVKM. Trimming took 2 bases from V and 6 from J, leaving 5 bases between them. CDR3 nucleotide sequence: TGTGCCAGCAGTTTAGTGGGCAATGAGCAGTTCTTC. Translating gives CASSLVGNEQFF.

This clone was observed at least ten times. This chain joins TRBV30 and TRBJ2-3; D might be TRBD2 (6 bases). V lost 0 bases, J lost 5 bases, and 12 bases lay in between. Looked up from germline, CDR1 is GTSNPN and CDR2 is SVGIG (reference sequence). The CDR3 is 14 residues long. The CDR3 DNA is TGTGCCTGGAGTGTAGGGCGGGATCGAGATACGCAGTATTTT. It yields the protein CAWSVGRDRDTQYF. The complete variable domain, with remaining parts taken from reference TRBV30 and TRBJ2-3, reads SQTIHQWPATLVQPVGSPLSLECTVEGTSNPNLYWYRQAAGRGLQLLFYSVGIGQISSEVPQNLSASRPQDRQFILSSKKLLLSDSGFYLCAWSVGRDRDTQYFGPGTRLTVL.